The 9 T cell receptor beta chains reported below all come from one sample, sequenced in a study of graft-versus-host responses after intestinal transplantation. The table came from immunoSEQ multiplex PCR; TCRdb's copy has only in-frame clones and leaves some out. The repertoire holds 25,000 to 35,000 clones, with over 60% as singletons. Intraepithelial plus lamina propria lymphocytes were released by processing graft tissue. The sample was ileum tissue, taken 98 days after intestinal transplantation. These receptors were collected from a human patient who received an intestinal transplant, so some T cells may come from the graft donor.

The chain links TRBV2 to TRBJ1-6, with a possible D match to TRBD1 (5 bases). Germline lookup yields CDR1 SNHLY and CDR2 FYNNEI. V shed 10 bases and J shed 0 bases, with 13 bases lying between them. This CDR3 has 15 amino acids. The CDR3 nucleotides read TGTGCCAATACAGGTAAGAGCTCCTATAATTCACCCCTCCACTTT. Translated: CANTGKSSYNSPLHF.

The J gene is TRBJ1-1, the V gene TRBV7-8; D is unclear. There are 15 residues in the CDR3. Germline CDR1 reads SGHVS; CDR2 reads FQNEAQ. With 1 base removed from V and 0 bases from J, the gap between germline ends came to 9 bases. The DNA for the CDR3 is TGTGCCAGCAGCTTAGAATACGGTTTGAACACTGAAGCTTTCTTT. This translates into CASSLEYGLNTEAFF.

J is TRBJ2-1 and V is TRBV30; 13 nucleotides align to TRBD2. V lost 1 base to trimming and J lost 5 bases; unmatched junction nucleotides: 5. This CDR3 spans 16 amino acids. Germline loops: CDR1 GTSNPN, CDR2 SVGIG (reference sequence). The CDR3 region has the DNA TGTGCCTGGAGTGAGAGAGGGACTAGCGGGGACAATGAGCAGTTCTTC. Protein product: CAWSERGTSGDNEQFF. The variable domain in full, completed from reference TRBV30 and TRBJ2-1, reads SQTIHQWPATLVQPVGSPLSLECTVEGTSNPNLYWYRQAAGRGLQLLFYSVGIGQISSEVPQNLSASRPQDRQFILSSKKLLLSDSGFYLCAWSERGTSGDNEQFFGPGTRLTVL.

This clone was observed once. The chain links TRBV19 to TRBJ2-3; 13 bases are a match to TRBD2. V shed 3 bases and J 2 bases; nucleotides not matched to a gene: 8. Germline CDR1 is LNHDA and CDR2 is SQIVND (reference sequence). The CDR3 length is 18 residues. The CDR3 sequence: CASSIPVGLAGLTDTQYF. The CDR3 nucleotides are TGTGCCAGTAGTATTCCGGTGGGACTAGCGGGGCTCACAGATACGCAGTATTTT.

This clone showed up just a few times. The chain links TRBV5-1 to TRBJ2-6, with D perhaps being TRBD1 or TRBD2 (5 bases each). Trimming took off 0 bases at V and 0 bases at J, with 16 bases between the two ends. CDR1 is SGHRS, CDR2 YFSETQ, per germline. The CDR3 sequence is 19 residues long. The CDR3 DNA follows: TGCGCCAGCAGCTTGGACCCGGGACCGATCCACTCTGGGGCCAACGTCCTGACTTTC. This gives the protein CASSLDPGPIHSGANVLTF.

Written as DNA, the CDR3 is TGTGCCAGCAGCCCATCGAATACGCAGTATTTT. Its translation is CASSPSNTQYF. This chain links TRBV7-2 with TRBJ2-3; D unresolved. The CDR3 covers 11 residues. Germline V gene lookup returns CDR1 SGHTA and CDR2 FQGNSA. V lost 5 bases and J lost 7, with 7 bases in between.

The chain carries TRBV9 and TRBJ2-1, with 9 bases matching TRBD1. V lost 5 bases to trimming and J lost 6 bases; unmatched junction nucleotides: 9. The CDR3 has 15 amino acids. Germline V CDR1 and CDR2: SGDLS, YYNGEE. CDR3 sequence reads: CASSRTGVSLNEQFF. The CDR3 bases are TGTGCCAGCAGTAGGACAGGGGTATCGCTCAATGAGCAGTTCTTC.

This chain connects TRBV6-1 to TRBJ1-1; no clear D gene. The germline V and J ends were trimmed by 1 base and 3 bases, with 18 bases remaining between them. CDR1 is MNHNS, CDR2 SASEGT, per germline. The CDR3 contains 17 residues. The CDR3 here is CASSEGGVGGRDTEAFF. CDR3 bases: TGTGCCAGCAGTGAAGGGGGTGTTGGTGGGAGAGACACTGAAGCTTTCTTT.

The table lists this clone with a few counts. The sample carries other DNA sequences with the same CDR3. This sequence joins TRBV4-1 and TRBJ2-7, with 16 positions matching TRBD2. V shed 3 bases and J 2 bases; nucleotides not matched to a gene: 1. The CDR3 length is 16 residues. Germline CDR1 is MGHRA and CDR2 is YSYEKL. The CDR3 is CASSQGLAGGTYEQYF. The CDR3 bases are TGCGCCAGCAGCCAGGGACTAGCGGGGGGGACCTACGAGCAGTACTTC.